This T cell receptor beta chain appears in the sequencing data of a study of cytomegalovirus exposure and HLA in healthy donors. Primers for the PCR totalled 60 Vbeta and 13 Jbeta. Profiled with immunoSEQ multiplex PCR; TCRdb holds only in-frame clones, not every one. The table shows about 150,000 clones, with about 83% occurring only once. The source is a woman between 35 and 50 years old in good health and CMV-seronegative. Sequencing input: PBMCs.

The CDR3 loop is CASRHRSLSSDTQYF. CDR3 bases: TGTGCCAGCAGGCACAGGAGCCTATCTTCCGATACGCAGTATTTT. The chain combines TRBV5-4 with TRBJ2-3, with D tentatively TRBD1 (5 bases). V was pared by 5 bases and J by 6 bases, with 19 bases between. From germline, CDR1 is SGHNT and CDR2 YYREEE (reference sequence). The CDR3 covers 15 residues. Full variable domain (outside the CDR3, taken from reference TRBV5-4 and TRBJ2-3): ETGVTQSPTHLIKTRGQQVTLRCSSQSGHNTVSWYQQALGQGPQFIFQYYREEENGRGNFPPRFSGLQFPNYSSELNVNALELDDSALYLCASRHRSLSSDTQYFGPGTRLTVL.